These 18 T cell receptor beta chains were sequenced from one sample in a study of early T cells in non-severe SARS-CoV-2 infection. TCRdb re-derived calls from the 5' RACE reads in MiXCR, one entry per CDR3 protein. The sample has 53,000 or so distinct CDR3 sequences, approximately 12% seen once. The sequenced sample was whole blood, obtained at baseline. Source of these receptors: an adult who was a healthcare worker with PCR-confirmed SARS-CoV-2 infection or an uninfected control (not recorded which).

This clonotype was seen a handful of times. This chain uses TRBV7-9 with TRBJ1-2; 9 nucleotides match TRBD1. Germline trimming cut 5 bases from V and 4 bases from J; bases unmatched to any gene: 8. Looked up from germline, CDR1 is SEHNR and CDR2 is FQNEAQ (reference sequence). CDR3 size: 15 residues. The CDR3 DNA follows: TGTGCCAGCAGCAGGCGGGACAGGGACTCCTATGGCTACACCTTC. Translated, it gives CASSRRDRDSYGYTF.

The V and J genes are TRBV15 and TRBJ2-5; D assignment may be TRBD1 or TRBD2 (6 bases each). The CDR3 length is 13 residues. Germline assignment: CDR1 LNHNV and CDR2 YYDKDF (reference sequence). Trimming shortened V by 8 bases and J by 2 bases, and 12 bases separated the two germline ends. CDR3 bases: TGTGCCACCGGTGGGGGGCGGCAAGAGACCCAGTACTTC. This gives the protein CATGGGRQETQYF.

V and J are TRBV6-2 or TRBV6-3 and TRBJ1-3; no reliable D call. The CDR3 contains 13 residues. Germline CDR1 MNHEY, CDR2 SVGEGT. The V end lost 4 bases, the J end lost 4 bases, and 8 bases lay between the germline ends. CDR3 region: CASSFASGNTIYF. CDR3 nucleotide sequence: TGTGCCAGCAGTTTCGCATCCGGAAACACCATATATTTT.

The chain recombines TRBV5-1 with TRBJ2-1; the match to TRBD2 covers 11 bases. The V gene end was trimmed by 4 bases and the J gene end by 10 bases; junction bases not matched to a gene: 13. The germline CDR1 and CDR2 sequences are SGHRS and YFSETQ. CDR3 length: 16 residues. In nucleotides, the CDR3 is TGCGCCAGCAGCCCCCCCGGGGCTAGCGGGAGGAAGGAGCAGTTCTTC. This translates into CASSPPGASGRKEQFF.

The rearrangement uses TRBV29-1 and TRBJ1-1, with 8 nucleotides matching TRBD1. The length of the CDR3 is 14 residues. The V gene's germline CDR1 is SQVTM and CDR2 ANQGSEA. With 0 bases clipped from V and 4 bases from J, the junction kept 4 bases outside the gene matches. Here the CDR3 reads CSVEDRTGGTEAFF. The CDR3 DNA sequence: TGCAGCGTTGAAGATAGAACAGGGGGCACTGAAGCTTTCTTT.

This clonotype has more than one count but fewer than ten. The chain carries TRBV28 and TRBJ1-4; D is possibly TRBD1 (6 bases). CDR3 size: 16 residues. V lost 5 bases to trimming and J lost 8 bases, with 21 bases between them. Germline CDR1 and CDR2: MDHEN and SYDVKM. CDR3 coding DNA: TGTGCCAGCAGTGAACAGGGCCCGCGGATGAGGGAAAAACTGTTTTTT. This codes for CASSEQGPRMREKLFF.

The chain is built from TRBV10-2 and TRBJ2-1, with 12 bases that match TRBD2. Germline V lookup: CDR1 WSHSY, CDR2 SAAADI. The CDR3 has 15 residues. J lost 9 bases, V lost 5 bases, and 8 bases had no gene match. As DNA, the CDR3 is TGCGCCAGCAGTCCGGCTAGCGGGAGGGCCGGTGAGCAGTTCTTC. It specifies CASSPASGRAGEQFF.

The chain links TRBV20-1 to TRBJ2-1; unclear D gene. The germline CDR1 and CDR2 sequences are DFQATT and SNEGSKA (reference sequence). V was pared by 6 bases and J by 1 base, with 4 bases between. The CDR3 runs to 11 residues. The CDR3 sequence is CSAGSYNEQFF. The CDR3 DNA follows: TGCAGTGCCGGTTCCTACAATGAGCAGTTCTTC.

This clonotype was found once. The V and J genes are TRBV20-1 and TRBJ2-7; TRBD2 matches at 8 bases. This CDR3 spans 14 amino acids. The ends lost 1 base at V and 1 base at J; junction bases unmatched: 3. From germline, CDR1 is DFQATT and CDR2 SNEGSKA (reference sequence). For the CDR3, the DNA is TGCAGTGCTAGAGGGTCGGGAGGGTCCTACGAGCAGTACTTC. Its protein product is CSARGSGGSYEQYF.

The table lists this clonotype with many counts. The V gene is TRBV28, the J gene TRBJ2-7; D possibly corresponds to TRBD1 (5 bases). The CDR3 extends over 13 amino acids. Trimming took off 10 bases at V and 1 base at J, with 14 bases between the two ends. Germline loops: CDR1 MDHEN, CDR2 SYDVKM. The CDR3 is CATVDSPSYEQYF. CDR3 sequence (DNA): TGTGCCACCGTTGACAGTCCGTCCTACGAGCAGTACTTC.

The V and J genes are TRBV7-9 and TRBJ1-6, with D maybe TRBD1 (5 bases). Looked up from germline, CDR1 is SEHNR and CDR2 is FQNEAQ (reference sequence). The CDR3 totals 18 residues. The germline V and J ends were trimmed by 1 base and 10 bases, with 23 bases remaining between them. The CDR3 loop is CASSLDSGTTRGGSPLHF. In DNA form, the CDR3 reads TGTGCCAGCAGCTTAGATAGCGGGACGACTAGAGGAGGATCACCCCTCCACTTT.

This clonotype was seen more than once but under ten times. The chain employs TRBV6-5 and TRBJ2-7; TRBD1 aligns across 10 bases. The CDR3 loop spans 16 amino acids. The V segment lost 2 bases and the J segment 4 bases; nucleotides outside the gene matches: 8. The V gene's germline CDR1 is MNHEY and CDR2 SVGAGI. CDR3 nucleotides: TGTGCCAGCAGTTACGCCGGGACAGGGGTAGGATACGAGCAGTACTTC. Translating it yields CASSYAGTGVGYEQYF.

About this clonotype: A much larger clone lies a single base off, so this may be a read error. The chain carries TRBV12-3 or TRBV12-4 and TRBJ1-3; no clear D gene. The CDR3 consists of 14 residues. The CDR3 here is CASSPRLSGNTKYF. CDR3 nucleotide sequence: TGTGCCAGCAGCCCCAGGCTCTCTGGAAACACCAAATATTTT.

This chain joins TRBV4-2 and TRBJ1-6; perhaps TRBD1 as D (5 bases). CDR3 length: 15 amino acids. Trimming left V 1 base short and J 5 bases short, with 9 bases between. The germline V gene encodes CDR1 LGHNA and CDR2 YNFKEQ. The CDR3 reads CASSQGEGDNSPLHF. The CDR3 DNA follows: TGTGCCAGCAGCCAAGGGGAAGGGGATAATTCACCCCTCCACTTT.

The chain is built from TRBV4-1 and TRBJ1-1; weak D call: TRBD1 (6 bases). CDR3 size: 15 residues. The germline CDR1 and CDR2 sequences are MGHRA and YSYEKL. Trimming shortened V by 1 base and J by 1 base, and 10 bases separated the two germline ends. DNA of the CDR3: TGCGCCAGCAGCCAAGGAGGGGGAAGGAACACTGAAGCTTTCTTT. Translation: CASSQGGGRNTEAFF.

This clonotype showed up many times. This chain links TRBV6-2 or TRBV6-3 with TRBJ2-7, with 10 nucleotides matching TRBD2. CDR3 length: 14 residues. Germline values: CDR1 MNHEY, CDR2 SVGEGT. Trimming removed 3 bases from V and 5 bases from J; junction bases left unmatched: 4. In nucleotides, the CDR3 is TGTGCCAGCAGTTATTCTAGCGGGAGCCACGAGCAGTACTTC. The encoded protein is CASSYSSGSHEQYF.

This clonotype has only a few counts. The chain has TRBV28 and TRBJ2-5; D could derive from TRBD1 or TRBD2 (6 bases each). The CDR3 extends over 15 amino acids. CDR1 MDHEN and CDR2 SYDVKM come from the germline V gene. V lost 4 bases and J lost 4, with 16 bases in between. The CDR3 region has the DNA TGTGCCAGCAGTTCCGGGAAGGGGGGAGTAGAGACCCAGTACTTC. Translating it yields CASSSGKGGVETQYF. Using reference TRBV28 and TRBJ2-5 for the parts outside the CDR3, the full variable domain is DVKVTQSSRYLVKRTGEKVFLECVQDMDHENMFWYRQDPGLGLRLIYFSYDVKMKEKGDIPEGYSVSREKKERFSLILESASTNQTSMYLCASSSGKGGVETQYFGPGTRLLVL.

At least ten counts were recorded for this clonotype. The chain has TRBV12-3 or TRBV12-4 and TRBJ1-6; D is unclear. V lost 6 bases and J lost 10, with 13 bases in between. CDR3 length: 13 amino acids. The CDR3 nucleotides are TGTGCCAGCAGCCGAGCGTACCCGTCACCCCTCCACTTT. This sequence encodes CASSRAYPSPLHF.